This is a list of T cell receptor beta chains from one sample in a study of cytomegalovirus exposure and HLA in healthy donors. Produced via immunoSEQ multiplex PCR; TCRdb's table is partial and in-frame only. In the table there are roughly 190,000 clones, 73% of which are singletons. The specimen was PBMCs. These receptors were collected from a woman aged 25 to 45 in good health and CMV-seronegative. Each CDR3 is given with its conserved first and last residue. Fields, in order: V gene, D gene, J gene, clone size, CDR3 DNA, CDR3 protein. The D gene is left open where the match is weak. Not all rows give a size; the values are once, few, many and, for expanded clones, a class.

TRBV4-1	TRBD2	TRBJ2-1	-	TGCGCCAGCAGCCAAGAATCCAGCGGGGGGGCCTATGAGCAGTTCTTC	CASSQESSGGAYEQFF
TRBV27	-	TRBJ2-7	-	TGTGCCAGCAGCTTACTAGGAGCTGCTTACGAGCAGTACTTC	CASSLLGAAYEQYF
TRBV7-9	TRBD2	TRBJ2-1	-	TGTGCCAGCGGCGGGAGTGGGTCCTACAATGAGCAGTTCTTC	CASGGSGSYNEQFF
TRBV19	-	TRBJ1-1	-	TGTGCCAGTAGTAGGGGAGTGACTGAAGCTTTCTTT	CASSRGVTEAFF
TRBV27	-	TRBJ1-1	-	TGTGCCAGCAGTTTAAGGCAGCGGCTTGAAGCTTTCTTT	CASSLRQRLEAFF
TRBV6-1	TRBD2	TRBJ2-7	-	TGTGCCAGCAGACGGGGAGGGCTTAGCTCCTACGAGCAGTACTTC	CASRRGGLSSYEQYF
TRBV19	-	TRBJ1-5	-	TGTGCCAGTAGTATTCAGCGGAATCAGCCCCAGCATTTT	CASSIQRNQPQHF
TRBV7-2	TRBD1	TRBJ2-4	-	TGTGCCAGCAGCAGACAGGGAATAGCCAAAAACATTCAGTACTTC	CASSRQGIAKNIQYF
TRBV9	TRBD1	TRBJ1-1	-	TGTGCCAGCAGCACCGGGACAGAGAACACTGAAGCTTTCTTT	CASSTGTENTEAFF
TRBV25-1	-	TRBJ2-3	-	TGTGCCAGCAGTGAACAGGGCAACACAGATACGCAGTATTTT	CASSEQGNTDTQYF
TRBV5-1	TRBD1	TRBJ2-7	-	TGCGCCAGCAGCTTGGAAACAGGGGACGAGCAGTACTTC	CASSLETGDEQYF
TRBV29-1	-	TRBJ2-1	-	TGCAGCGTCGCGGTATCGCAAGATGAGCAGTTCTTC	CSVAVSQDEQFF
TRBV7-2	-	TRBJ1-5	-	TGTGCCAGCAGCTTATCCAGGGATCAGCCCCAGCATTTT	CASSLSRDQPQHF
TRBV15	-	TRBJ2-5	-	TGTGCCACCAGCAGAGATCGAGTTGGCGGAGAGACCCAGTACTTC	CATSRDRVGGETQYF
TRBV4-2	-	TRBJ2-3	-	TGTGCCAGCAGCCAAGTGCTAGGCACAGATACGCAGTATTTT	CASSQVLGTDTQYF
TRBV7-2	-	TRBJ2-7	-	TGCGCCAGCAGCTTGCCCGAACGGGACGAGCAGTACTTC	CASSLPERDEQYF
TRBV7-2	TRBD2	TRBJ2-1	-	TGTGCCAGCAGCCTATCGACTAGCGGCCCCTTGACTTACAATGAGCAGTTCTTC	CASSLSTSGPLTYNEQFF
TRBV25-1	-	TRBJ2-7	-	TGTGCCAGCTCTCGACAGGACGGCTACGAGCAGTACTTC	CASSRQDGYEQYF
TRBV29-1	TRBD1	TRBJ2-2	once	TGCAGCGTACCCGACAGGGCCGGGGAGCTGTTTTTT	CSVPDRAGELFF
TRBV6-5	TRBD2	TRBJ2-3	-	TGTGCCAGCAGCCGGACTAGCGGGGGGACAGATACGCAGTATTTT	CASSRTSGGTDTQYF
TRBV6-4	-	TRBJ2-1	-	TGTGCCAGCAGCCCCGAAACCCGCGGCGAGCAGTTCTTC	CASSPETRGEQFF
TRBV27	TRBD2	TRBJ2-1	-	TGTGCCAGCAAGTTGGGGCTAGCGGGGACCTACAATGAGCAGTTCTTC	CASKLGLAGTYNEQFF
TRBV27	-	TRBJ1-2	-	TGTGCCAGCGCGGGGGCAGGGTATGGCTACACCTTC	CASAGAGYGYTF
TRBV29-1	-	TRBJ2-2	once	TGCAGCGGATACAGGGACGCGAACACCGGGGAGCTGTTTTTT	CSGYRDANTGELFF
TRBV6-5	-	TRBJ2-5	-	TGTGCCAGCAGTCCTCCGCCGGGGGGCGGAGAGACCCAGTACTTC	CASSPPPGGGETQYF
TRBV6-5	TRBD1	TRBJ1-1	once	TGTGCCAGCAGTTACTCAGGGGGCGCCGTCACTGAAGCTTTCTTT	CASSYSGGAVTEAFF
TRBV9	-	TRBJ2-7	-	TGTGCCAGCAGCGGCCGGGGGAATCTCTACGAGCAGTACTTC	CASSGRGNLYEQYF
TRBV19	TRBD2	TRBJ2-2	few	TGTGCCAGTAGACAACTAGCGGGGGGTTTTACCGGGGAGCTGTTTTTT	CASRQLAGGFTGELFF
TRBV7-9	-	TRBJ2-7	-	TGTGCCAGCAGCTTTCAGTGGGAGCAGTACTTC	CASSFQWEQYF
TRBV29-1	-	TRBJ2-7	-	TGCAGCGTTGAAGGGTTAGCTCGGCACGAGCAGTACTTC	CSVEGLARHEQYF
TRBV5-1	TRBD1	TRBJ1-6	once	TGCGCCAGCAGCTTGGGACAGGGAGGAGATTTGGGTTCACCCCTCCACTTT	CASSLGQGGDLGSPLHF
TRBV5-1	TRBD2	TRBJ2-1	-	TGCGCCAGCAGCCCGACTAGCGGGGCGGGTAATGAGCAGTTCTTC	CASSPTSGAGNEQFF
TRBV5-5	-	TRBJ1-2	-	TGTGCCAGCAGCTTGGACAGGCTCAACTATGGCTACACCTTC	CASSLDRLNYGYTF
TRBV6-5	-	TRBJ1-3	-	TGTGCCAGCAGTTACTCTTGGACGGGAGACACCATATATTTT	CASSYSWTGDTIYF
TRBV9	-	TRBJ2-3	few	TGTGCCAGCAGCGTATCAATAGATACGCAGTATTTT	CASSVSIDTQYF
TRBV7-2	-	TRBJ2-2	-	TGTGCCAGCAGCTTGCAAGAGGCAACGAACACCGGGGAGCTGTTTTTT	CASSLQEATNTGELFF
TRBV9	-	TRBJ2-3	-	TGTGCCAGCAGCGTAGAAGGTGCGAGGGAACCCACAGATACGCAGTATTTT	CASSVEGAREPTDTQYF
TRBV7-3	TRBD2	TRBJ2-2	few	TGTGCCAGCAGCTCCAATGCCGGGGGGGCAATCGGGGAGCTGTTTTTT	CASSSNAGGAIGELFF
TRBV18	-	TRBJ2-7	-	TGTGCCAGCTCACCACCGGGCGCCAGGGTGGACTACGAGCAGTACTTC	CASSPPGARVDYEQYF
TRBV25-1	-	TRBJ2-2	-	TGTGCCAGCAGTGGCCCGACAGTTCCCGGGGAGCTGTTTTTT	CASSGPTVPGELFF
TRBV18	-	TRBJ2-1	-	TGTGCCAGCTCACCACGCACCGGGGGCAATGAGCAGTTCTTC	CASSPRTGGNEQFF
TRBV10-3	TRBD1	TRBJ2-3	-	TGTGCCATCAGGATCGGACAGGGGGGAGATACGCAGTATTTT	CAIRIGQGGDTQYF